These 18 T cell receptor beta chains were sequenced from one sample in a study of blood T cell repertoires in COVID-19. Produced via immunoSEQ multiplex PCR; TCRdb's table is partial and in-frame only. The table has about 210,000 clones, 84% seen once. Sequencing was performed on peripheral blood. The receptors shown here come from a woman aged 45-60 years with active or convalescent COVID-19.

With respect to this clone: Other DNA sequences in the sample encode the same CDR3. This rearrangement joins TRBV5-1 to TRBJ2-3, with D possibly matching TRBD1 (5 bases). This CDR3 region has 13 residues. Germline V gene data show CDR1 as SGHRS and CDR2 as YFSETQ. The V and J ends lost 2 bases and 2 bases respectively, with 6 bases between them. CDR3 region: CASSFRDTDTQYF. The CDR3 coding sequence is TGCGCCAGCAGCTTCAGGGACACAGATACGCAGTATTTT.

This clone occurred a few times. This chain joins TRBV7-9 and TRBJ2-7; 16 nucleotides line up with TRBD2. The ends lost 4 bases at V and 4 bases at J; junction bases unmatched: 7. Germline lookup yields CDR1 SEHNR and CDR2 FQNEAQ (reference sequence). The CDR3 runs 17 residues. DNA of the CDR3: TGTGCCAGCAGCTCGGGACTAGCGGGAGGGGTTGATTACGAGCAGTACTTC. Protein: CASSSGLAGGVDYEQYF.

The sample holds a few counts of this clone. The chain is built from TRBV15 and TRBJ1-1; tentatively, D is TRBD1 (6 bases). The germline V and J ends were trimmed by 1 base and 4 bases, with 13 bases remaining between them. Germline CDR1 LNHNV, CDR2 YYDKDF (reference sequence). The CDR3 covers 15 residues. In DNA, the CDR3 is TGTGCCACCAGCAGAGGCAGGGGCTGGATCACTGAAGCTTTCTTT. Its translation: CATSRGRGWITEAFF.

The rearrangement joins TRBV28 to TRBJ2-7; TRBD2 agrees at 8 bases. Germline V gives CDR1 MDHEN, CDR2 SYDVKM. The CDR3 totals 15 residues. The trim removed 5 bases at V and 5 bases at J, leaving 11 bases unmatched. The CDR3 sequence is CASSPGGGLLHEQYF. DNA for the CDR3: TGTGCCAGCAGTCCGGGGGGGGGATTATTGCACGAGCAGTACTTC.

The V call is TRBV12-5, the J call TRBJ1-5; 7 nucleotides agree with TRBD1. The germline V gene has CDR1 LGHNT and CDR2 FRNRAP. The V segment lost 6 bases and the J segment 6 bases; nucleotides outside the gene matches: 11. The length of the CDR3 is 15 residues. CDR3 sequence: CASGRHTGEVQPQHF. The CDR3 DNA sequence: TGTGCTAGTGGACGCCACACAGGGGAAGTTCAGCCCCAGCATTTT.

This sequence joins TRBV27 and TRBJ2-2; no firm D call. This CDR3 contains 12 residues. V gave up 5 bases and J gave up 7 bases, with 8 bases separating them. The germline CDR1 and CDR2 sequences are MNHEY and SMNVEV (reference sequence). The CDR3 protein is CASSPRIGELFF. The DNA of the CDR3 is TGTGCCAGCAGTCCCAGGATCGGGGAGCTGTTTTTT.

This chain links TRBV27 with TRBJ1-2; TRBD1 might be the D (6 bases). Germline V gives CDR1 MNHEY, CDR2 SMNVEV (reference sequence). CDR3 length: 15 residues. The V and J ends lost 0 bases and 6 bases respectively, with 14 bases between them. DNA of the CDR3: TGTGCCAGCAGTTTATCAGGACAGACGATTGATGGCTACACCTTC. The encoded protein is CASSLSGQTIDGYTF.

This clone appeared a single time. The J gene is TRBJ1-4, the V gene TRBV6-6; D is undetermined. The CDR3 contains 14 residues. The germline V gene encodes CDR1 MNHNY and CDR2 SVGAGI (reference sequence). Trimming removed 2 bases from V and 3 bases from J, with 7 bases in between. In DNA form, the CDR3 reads TGTGCCAGCAGTTACGAGGGCTCTAATGAAAAACTGTTTTTT. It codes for CASSYEGSNEKLFF.

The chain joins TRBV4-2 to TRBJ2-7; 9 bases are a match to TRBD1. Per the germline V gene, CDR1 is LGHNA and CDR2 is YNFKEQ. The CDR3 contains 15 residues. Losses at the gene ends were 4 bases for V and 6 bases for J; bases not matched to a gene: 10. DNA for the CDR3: TGTGCCAGCAGCCGACTTGGGACAGGGTTTGGCGAGCAGTACTTC. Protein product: CASSRLGTGFGEQYF.

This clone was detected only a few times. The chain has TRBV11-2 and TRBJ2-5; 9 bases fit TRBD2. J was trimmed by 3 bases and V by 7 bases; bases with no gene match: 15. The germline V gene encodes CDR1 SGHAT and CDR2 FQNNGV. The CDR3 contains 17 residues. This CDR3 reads CASTPRGAGGREETQYF. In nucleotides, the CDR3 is TGTGCCAGCACCCCGCGCGGCGCGGGGGGGCGGGAAGAGACCCAGTACTTC.

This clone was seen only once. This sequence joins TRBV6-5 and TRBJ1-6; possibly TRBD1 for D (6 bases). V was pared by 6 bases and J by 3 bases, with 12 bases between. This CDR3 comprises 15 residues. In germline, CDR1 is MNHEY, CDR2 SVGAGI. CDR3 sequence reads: CASRTGTLYNSPLHF. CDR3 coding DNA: TGTGCCAGCAGAACCGGGACACTCTATAATTCACCCCTCCACTTT.

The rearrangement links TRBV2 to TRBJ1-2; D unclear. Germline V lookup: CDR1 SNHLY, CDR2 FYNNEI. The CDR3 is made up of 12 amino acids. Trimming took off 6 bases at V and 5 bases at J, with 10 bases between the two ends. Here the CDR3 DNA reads TGTGCCAGCAGCCCCTCGGAGTATGGCTACACCTTC. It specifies CASSPSEYGYTF.

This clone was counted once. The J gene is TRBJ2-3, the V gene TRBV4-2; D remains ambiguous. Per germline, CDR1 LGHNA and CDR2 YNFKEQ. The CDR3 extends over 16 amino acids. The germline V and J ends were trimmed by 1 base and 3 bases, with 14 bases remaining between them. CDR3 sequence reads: CASSQASGSPTDTQYF. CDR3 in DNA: TGTGCCAGCAGCCAAGCGTCCGGGTCCCCGACAGATACGCAGTATTTT.

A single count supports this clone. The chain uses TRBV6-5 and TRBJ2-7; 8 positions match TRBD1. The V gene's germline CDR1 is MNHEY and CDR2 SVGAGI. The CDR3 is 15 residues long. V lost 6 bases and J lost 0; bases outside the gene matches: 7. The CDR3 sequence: CASRSGQVDSYEQYF. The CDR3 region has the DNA TGTGCCAGCAGATCGGGACAGGTCGACTCCTACGAGCAGTACTTC.

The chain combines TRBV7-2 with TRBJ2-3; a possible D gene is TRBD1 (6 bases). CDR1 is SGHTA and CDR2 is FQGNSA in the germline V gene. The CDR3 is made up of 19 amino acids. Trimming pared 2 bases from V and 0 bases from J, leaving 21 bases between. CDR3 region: CASSLRPPGTLLSTDTQYF. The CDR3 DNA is TGTGCCAGCAGCTTAAGGCCCCCGGGGACACTACTAAGCACAGATACGCAGTATTTT.

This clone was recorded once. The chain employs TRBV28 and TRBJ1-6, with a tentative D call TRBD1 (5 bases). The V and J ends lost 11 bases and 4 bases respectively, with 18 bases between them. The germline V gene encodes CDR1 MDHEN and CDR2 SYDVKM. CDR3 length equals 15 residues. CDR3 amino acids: CAGERPRQYNSPLHF. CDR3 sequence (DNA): TGTGCCGGGGAACGCCCCAGACAGTATAATTCACCCCTCCACTTT. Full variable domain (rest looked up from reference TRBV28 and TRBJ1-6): DVKVTQSSRYLVKRTGEKVFLECVQDMDHENMFWYRQDPGLGLRLIYFSYDVKMKEKGDIPEGYSVSREKKERFSLILESASTNQTSMYLCAGERPRQYNSPLHFGNGTRLTVT.

In DNA, the CDR3 is TGTGCCAGCAGTTCGGACCAGGGCCGGGCGAACTATGGCTACACCTTC. Encoded protein: CASSSDQGRANYGYTF. This rearrangement joins TRBV27 to TRBJ1-2; D is perhaps TRBD1 (5 bases). The CDR3 consists of 16 residues. Germline lookup yields CDR1 MNHEY and CDR2 SMNVEV (reference sequence). The V end was cut by 4 bases, the J end by 2 bases, with 17 bases between.

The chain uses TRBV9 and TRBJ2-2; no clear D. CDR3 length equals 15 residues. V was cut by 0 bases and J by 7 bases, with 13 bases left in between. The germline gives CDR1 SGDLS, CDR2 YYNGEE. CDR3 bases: TGTGCCAGCAGCGTAGAAGGTGCGAGAGGCGGGGAGCTGTTTTTT. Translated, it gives CASSVEGARGGELFF.